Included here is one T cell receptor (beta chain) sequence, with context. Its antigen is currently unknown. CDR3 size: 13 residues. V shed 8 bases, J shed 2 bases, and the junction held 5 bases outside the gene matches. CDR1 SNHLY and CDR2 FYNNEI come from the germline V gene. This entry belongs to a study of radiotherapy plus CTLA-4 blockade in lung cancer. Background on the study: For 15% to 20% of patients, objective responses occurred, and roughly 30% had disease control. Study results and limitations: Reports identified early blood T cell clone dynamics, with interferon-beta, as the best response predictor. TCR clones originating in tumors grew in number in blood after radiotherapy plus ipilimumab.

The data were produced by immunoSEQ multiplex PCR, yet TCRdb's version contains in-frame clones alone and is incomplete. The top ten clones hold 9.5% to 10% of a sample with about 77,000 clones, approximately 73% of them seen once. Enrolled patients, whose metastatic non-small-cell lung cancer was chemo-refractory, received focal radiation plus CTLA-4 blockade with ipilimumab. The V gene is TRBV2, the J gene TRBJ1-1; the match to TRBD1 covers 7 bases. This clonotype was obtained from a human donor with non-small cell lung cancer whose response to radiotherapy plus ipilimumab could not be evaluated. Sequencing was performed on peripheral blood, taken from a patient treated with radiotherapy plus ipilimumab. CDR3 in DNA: TGTGCCAGCGGGACAGACACTAACACTGAAGCTTTCTTT. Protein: CASGTDTNTEAFF.